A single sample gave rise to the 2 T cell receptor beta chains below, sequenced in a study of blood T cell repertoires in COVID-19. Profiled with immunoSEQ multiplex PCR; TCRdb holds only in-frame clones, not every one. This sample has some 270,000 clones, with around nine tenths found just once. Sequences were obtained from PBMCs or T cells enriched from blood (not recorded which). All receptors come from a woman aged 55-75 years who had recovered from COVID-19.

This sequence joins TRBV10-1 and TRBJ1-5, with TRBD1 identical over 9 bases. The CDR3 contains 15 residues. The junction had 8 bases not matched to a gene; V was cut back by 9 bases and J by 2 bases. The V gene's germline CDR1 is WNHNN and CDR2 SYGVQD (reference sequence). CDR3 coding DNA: TGCGCCAGGAAACGGACAGGGGAGGGCAATCAGCCCCAGCATTTT. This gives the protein CARKRTGEGNQPQHF.

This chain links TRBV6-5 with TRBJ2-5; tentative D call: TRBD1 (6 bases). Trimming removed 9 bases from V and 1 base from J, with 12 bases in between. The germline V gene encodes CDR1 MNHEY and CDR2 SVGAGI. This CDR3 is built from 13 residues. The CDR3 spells CASLGQLQETQYF. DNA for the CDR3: TGTGCCAGTCTCGGACAGCTCCAAGAGACCCAGTACTTC.